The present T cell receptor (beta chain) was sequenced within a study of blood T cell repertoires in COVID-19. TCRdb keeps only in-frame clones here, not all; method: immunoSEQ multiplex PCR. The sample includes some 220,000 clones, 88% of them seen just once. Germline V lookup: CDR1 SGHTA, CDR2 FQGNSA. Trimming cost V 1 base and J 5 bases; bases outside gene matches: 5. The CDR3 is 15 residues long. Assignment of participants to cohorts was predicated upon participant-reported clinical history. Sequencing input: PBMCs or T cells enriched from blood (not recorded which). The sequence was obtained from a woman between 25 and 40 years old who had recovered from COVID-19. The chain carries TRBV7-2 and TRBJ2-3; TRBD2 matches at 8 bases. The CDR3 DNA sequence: TGTGCCAGCAGCTTAGGCGGGGGGTTGGGAGATACGCAGTATTTT. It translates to CASSLGGGLGDTQYF.